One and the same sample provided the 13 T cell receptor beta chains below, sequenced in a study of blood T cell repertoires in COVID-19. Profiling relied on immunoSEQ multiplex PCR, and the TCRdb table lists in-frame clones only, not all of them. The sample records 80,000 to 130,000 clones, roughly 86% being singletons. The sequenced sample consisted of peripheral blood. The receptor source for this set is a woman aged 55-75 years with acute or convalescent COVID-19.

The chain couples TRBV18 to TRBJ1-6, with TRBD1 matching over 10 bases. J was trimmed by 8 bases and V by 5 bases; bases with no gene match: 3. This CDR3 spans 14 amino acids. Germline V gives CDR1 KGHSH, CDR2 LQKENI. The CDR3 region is CASSGQGEDSPLHF. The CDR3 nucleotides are TGTGCCAGCTCAGGACAGGGGGAGGATTCACCCCTCCACTTT. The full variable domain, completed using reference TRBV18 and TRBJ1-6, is NAGVMQNPRHLVRRRGQEARLRCSPMKGHSHVYWYRQLPEEGLKFMVYLQKENIIDESGMPKERFSAEFPKEGPSILRIQQVVRGDSAAYFCASSGQGEDSPLHFGNGTRLTVT.

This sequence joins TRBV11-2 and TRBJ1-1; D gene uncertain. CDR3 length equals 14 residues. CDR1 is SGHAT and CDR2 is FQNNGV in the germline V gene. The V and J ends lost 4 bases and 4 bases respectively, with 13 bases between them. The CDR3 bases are TGTGCCAGCAGCTCCCAAGGGAGGGCCACTGAAGCTTTCTTT. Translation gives CASSSQGRATEAFF.

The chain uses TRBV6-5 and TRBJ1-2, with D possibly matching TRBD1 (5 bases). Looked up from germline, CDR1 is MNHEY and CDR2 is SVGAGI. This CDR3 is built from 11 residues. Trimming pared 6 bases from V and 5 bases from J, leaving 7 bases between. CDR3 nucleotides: TGTGCCAGCAGCTCAGGGTATGGCTACACCTTC. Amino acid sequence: CASSSGYGYTF.

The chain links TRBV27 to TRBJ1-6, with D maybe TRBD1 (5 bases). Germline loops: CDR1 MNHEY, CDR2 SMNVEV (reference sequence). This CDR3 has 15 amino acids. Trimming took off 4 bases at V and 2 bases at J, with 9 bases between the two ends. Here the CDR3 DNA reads TGTGCCAGCAGTTGGGGGGGAACCTATAATTCACCCCTCCACTTT. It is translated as CASSWGGTYNSPLHF.

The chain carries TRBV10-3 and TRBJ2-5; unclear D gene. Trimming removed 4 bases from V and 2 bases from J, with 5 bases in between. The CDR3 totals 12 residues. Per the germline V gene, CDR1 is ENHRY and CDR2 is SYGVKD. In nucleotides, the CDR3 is TGTGCCATCAGTGCTACTCAAGAGACCCAGTACTTC. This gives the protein CAISATQETQYF.

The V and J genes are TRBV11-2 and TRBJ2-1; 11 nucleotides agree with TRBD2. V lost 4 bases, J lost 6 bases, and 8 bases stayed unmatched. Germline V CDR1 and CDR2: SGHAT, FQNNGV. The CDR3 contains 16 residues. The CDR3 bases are TGTGCCAGCAGCTCTGGGACTAGCGGTAAGGGCAATGAGCAGTTCTTC. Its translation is CASSSGTSGKGNEQFF.

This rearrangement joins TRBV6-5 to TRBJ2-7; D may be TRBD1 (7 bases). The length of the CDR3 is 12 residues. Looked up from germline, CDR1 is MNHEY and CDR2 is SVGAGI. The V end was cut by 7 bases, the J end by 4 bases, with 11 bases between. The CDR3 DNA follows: TGTGCCAGCACGGCAGGGGGGTACGAGCAGTACTTC. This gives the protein CASTAGGYEQYF.

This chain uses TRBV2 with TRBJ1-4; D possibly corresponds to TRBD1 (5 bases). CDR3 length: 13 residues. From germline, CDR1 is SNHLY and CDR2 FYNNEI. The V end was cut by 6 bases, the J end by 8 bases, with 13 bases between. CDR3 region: CASRVGGGEKLFF. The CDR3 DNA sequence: TGTGCCAGCAGGGTCGGGGGTGGAGAAAAACTGTTTTTT.

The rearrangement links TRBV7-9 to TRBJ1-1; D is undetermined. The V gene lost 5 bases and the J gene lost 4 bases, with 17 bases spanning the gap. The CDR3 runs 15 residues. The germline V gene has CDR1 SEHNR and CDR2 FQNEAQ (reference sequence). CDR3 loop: CASSPLGGAGTEAFF. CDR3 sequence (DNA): TGTGCCAGCAGCCCTCTTGGTGGCGCGGGCACTGAAGCTTTCTTT. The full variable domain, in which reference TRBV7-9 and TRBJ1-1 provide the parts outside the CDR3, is DTGVSQNPRHKITKRGQNVTFRCDPISEHNRLYWYRQTLGQGPEFLTYFQNEAQLEKSRLLSDRFSAERPKGSFSTLEIQRTEQGDSAMYLCASSPLGGAGTEAFFGQGTRLTVV.

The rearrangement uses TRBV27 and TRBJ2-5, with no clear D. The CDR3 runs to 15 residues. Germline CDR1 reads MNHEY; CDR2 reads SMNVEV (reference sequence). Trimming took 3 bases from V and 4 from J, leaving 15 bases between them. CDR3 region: CASSFGRAGSETQYF. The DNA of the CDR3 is TGTGCCAGCAGTTTTGGCCGAGCAGGTTCAGAGACCCAGTACTTC.

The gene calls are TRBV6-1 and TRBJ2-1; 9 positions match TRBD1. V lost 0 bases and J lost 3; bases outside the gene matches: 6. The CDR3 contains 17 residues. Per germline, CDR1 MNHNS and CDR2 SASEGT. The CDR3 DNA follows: TGTGCCAGCAGTGAAGCACAGGGGGCTAAAAGCTACAATGAGCAGTTCTTC. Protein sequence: CASSEAQGAKSYNEQFF.

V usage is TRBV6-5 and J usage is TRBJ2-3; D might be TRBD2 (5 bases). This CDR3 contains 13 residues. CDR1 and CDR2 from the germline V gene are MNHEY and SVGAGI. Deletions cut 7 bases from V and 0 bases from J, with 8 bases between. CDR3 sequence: CASKSGSTDTQYF. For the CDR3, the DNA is TGTGCCAGCAAGTCGGGGAGCACAGATACGCAGTATTTT.

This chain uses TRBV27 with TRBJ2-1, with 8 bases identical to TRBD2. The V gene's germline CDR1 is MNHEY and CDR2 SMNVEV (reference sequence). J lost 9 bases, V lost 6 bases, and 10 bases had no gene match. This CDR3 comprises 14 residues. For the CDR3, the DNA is TGTGCCAGCAGGTTGACCGGGACTAGGGGTGAGCAGTTCTTC. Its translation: CASRLTGTRGEQFF.